This T cell receptor beta chain appears in the sequencing data of a study of response to subunit inactivated influenza vaccine. Regarding the study as a whole: Every seasonal influenza vaccination brings in few new T cells, the authors suggested.

TCRdb used MiXCR to reprocess the RT-PCR reads, holding one entry per CDR3 protein. Of about 150,000 distinct CDR3 sequences in the sample, about 10% are singletons; the top ten hold roughly 40%. The CDR3 is 15 residues long. CDR1 MDHEN and CDR2 SYDVKM come from the germline V gene. V lost 8 bases and J lost 3, with 17 bases in between. This clonotype occurred a few times. The target antigen is unknown. This clonotype originated in a man between 50 and 69 years old who received an inactivated influenza vaccine. The chain carries TRBV28 and TRBJ2-1, with a weak D call TRBD2 (5 bases). The sample in question was CD8+ T cells sorted from PBMCs, obtained roughly 24 months after vaccination. CDR3 region: CASGPLAEIYNEQFF. CDR3 bases: TGTGCCAGCGGACCCCTAGCAGAGATCTACAATGAGCAGTTCTTC.